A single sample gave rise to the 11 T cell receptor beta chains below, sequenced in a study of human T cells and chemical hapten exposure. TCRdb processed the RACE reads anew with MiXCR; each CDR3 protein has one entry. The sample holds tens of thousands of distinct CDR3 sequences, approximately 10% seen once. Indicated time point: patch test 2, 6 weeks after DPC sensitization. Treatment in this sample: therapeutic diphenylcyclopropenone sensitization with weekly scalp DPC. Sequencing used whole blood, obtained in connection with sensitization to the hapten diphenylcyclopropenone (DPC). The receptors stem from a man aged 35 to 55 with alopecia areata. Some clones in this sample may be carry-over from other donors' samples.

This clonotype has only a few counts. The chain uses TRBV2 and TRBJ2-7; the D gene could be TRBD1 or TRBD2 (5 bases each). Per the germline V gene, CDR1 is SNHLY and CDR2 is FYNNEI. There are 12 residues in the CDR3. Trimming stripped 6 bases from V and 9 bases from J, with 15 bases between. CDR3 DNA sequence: TGTGCCAGCAGGACGCCCCCGGGGACGCAGTACGTC. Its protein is CASRTPPGTQYV.

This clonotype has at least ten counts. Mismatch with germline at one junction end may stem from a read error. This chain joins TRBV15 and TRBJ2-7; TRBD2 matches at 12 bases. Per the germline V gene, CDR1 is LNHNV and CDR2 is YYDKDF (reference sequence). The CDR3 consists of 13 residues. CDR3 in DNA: TGTGCCACCAGCACCCGGACTAGCGGGAATCAAGACTTC. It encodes CATSTRTSGNQDF.

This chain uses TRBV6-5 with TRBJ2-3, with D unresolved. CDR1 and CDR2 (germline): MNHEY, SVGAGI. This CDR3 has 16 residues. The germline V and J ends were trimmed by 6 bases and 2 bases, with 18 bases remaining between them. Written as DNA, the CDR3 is TGTGCCAGCAGCCGAACCGGAGCTAGGTCCACAGATACGCAGTATTTT. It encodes CASSRTGARSTDTQYF.

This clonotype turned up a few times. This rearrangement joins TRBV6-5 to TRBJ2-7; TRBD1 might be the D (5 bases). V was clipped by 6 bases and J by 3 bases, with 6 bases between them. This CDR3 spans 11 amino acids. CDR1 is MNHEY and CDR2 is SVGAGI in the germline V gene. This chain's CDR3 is CASRGVYEQYF. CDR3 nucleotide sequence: TGTGCCAGCAGAGGGGTCTACGAGCAGTACTTC.

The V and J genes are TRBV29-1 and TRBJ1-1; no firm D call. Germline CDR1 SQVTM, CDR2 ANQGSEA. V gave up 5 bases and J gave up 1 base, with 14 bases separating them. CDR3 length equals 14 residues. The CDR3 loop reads CSVPRLGWNTEAFF. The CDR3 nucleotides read TGCAGCGTTCCAAGGTTGGGGTGGAACACTGAAGCTTTCTTT.

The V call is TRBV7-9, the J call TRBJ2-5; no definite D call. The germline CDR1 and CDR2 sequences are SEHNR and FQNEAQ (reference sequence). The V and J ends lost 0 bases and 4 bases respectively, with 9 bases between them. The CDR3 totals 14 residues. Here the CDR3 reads CASSLAAVTETQYF. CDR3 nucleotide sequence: TGTGCCAGCAGCTTAGCGGCGGTTACAGAGACCCAGTACTTC.

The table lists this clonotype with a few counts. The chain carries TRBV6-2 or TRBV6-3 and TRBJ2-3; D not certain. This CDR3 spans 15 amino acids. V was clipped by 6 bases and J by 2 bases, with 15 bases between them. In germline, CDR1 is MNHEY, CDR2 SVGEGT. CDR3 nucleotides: TGTGCCAGCAGCGCAGTAGGCCGAATCACAGATACGCAGTATTTT. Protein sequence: CASSAVGRITDTQYF.

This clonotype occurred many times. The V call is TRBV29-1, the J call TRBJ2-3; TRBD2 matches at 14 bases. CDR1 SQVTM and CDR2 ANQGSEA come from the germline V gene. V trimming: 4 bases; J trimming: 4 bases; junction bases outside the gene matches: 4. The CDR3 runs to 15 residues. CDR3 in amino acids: CSVGGTSGSPDTQYF. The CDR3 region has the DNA TGCAGCGTTGGGGGGACTAGCGGGAGTCCAGATACGCAGTATTTT.

CDR3 protein: CAISEYGTPNEQFF. CDR3 coding DNA: TGTGCCATCAGTGAGTATGGGACTCCAAATGAGCAGTTCTTC. The chain recombines TRBV10-3 with TRBJ2-1; tentative D call: TRBD2 (6 bases). From germline, CDR1 is ENHRY and CDR2 SYGVKD. The CDR3 extends over 14 amino acids. The ends were cut back, 1 base at V and 7 bases at J, with 11 bases in the middle.

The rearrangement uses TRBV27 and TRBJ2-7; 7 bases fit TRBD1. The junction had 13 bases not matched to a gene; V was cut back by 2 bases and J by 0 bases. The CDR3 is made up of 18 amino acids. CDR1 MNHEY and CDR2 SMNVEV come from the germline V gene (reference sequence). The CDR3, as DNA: TGTGCCAGCAGTTTACCCCATCGACAGGGCAGTCACTCCTACGAGCAGTACGTC. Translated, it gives CASSLPHRQGSHSYEQYV.

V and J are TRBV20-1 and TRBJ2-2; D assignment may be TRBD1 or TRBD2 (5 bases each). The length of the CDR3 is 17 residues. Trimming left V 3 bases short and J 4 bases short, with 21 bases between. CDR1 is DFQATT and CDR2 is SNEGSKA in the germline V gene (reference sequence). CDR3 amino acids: CSASSPVGQGPTGELFF. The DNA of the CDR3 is TGCAGTGCTAGCTCGCCCGTTGGGCAGGGACCCACCGGGGAGCTGTTTTTT.